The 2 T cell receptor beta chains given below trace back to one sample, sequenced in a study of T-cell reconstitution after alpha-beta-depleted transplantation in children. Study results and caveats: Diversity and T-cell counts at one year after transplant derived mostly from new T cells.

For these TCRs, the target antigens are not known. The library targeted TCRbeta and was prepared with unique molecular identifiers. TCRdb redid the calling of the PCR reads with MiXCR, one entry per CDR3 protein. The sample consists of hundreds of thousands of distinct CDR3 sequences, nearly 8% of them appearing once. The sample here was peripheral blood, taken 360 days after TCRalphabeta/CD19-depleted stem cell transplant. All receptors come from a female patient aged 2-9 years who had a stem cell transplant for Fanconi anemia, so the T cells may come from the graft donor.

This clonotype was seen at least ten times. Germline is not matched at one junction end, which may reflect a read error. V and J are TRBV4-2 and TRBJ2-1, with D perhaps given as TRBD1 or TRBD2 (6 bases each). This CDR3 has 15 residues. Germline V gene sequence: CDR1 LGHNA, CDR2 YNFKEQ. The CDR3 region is CASSLRGGSSNEQFF. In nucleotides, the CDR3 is TGTGCCAGCAGCCTCAGAGGGGGGTCCTCCAATGAGCAGTTCTTC.

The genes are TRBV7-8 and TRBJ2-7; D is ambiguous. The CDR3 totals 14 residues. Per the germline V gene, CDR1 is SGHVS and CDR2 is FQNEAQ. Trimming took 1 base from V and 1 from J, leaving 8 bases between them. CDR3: CASSLGQVSYEQYF. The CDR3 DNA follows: TGTGCCAGCAGCTTAGGTCAGGTTTCCTACGAGCAGTACTTC.